These 32 T cell receptor beta chains came from one sample sequenced in a study of cytomegalovirus exposure and HLA in healthy donors. The PCR contained 60 Vbeta and 13 Jbeta primers. Clones were read by immunoSEQ multiplex PCR, and TCRdb kept only the in-frame ones, dropping some. The table records some 120,000 clones, over 70% of them present only once. Sequenced sample: PBMCs. Receptors originate from a woman younger than 30 in good health and CMV-seronegative.

The chain uses TRBV7-9 and TRBJ1-1; TRBD1 matches at 7 bases. The V gene end was trimmed by 4 bases and the J gene end by 1 base; junction bases not matched to a gene: 3. This CDR3 comprises 14 residues. The germline CDR1 and CDR2 sequences are SEHNR and FQNEAQ (reference sequence). CDR3 in DNA: TGTGCCAGCAGCTGGGACAGAGCGAACACTGAAGCTTTCTTT. It specifies CASSWDRANTEAFF. Complete variable domain (other parts from reference TRBV7-9 and TRBJ1-1): DTGVSQNPRHKITKRGQNVTFRCDPISEHNRLYWYRQTLGQGPEFLTYFQNEAQLEKSRLLSDRFSAERPKGSFSTLEIQRTEQGDSAMYLCASSWDRANTEAFFGQGTRLTVV.

The chain is built from TRBV4-1 and TRBJ2-3; no definite D call. From germline, CDR1 is MGHRA and CDR2 YSYEKL. This CDR3 has 16 residues. V lost 0 bases to trimming and J lost 1 base, with 11 bases between them. CDR3 nucleotides: TGCGCCAGCAGCCAAGAAGTAAAGCTGCGCACAGATACGCAGTATTTT. This gives the protein CASSQEVKLRTDTQYF.

The rearrangement uses TRBV9 and TRBJ1-1, with 12 positions matching TRBD1. The CDR3 is made up of 15 amino acids. V lost 3 bases to trimming and J lost 7 bases; unmatched junction nucleotides: 7. Looked up from germline, CDR1 is SGDLS and CDR2 is YYNGEE. CDR3 region: CASSASGTGGFEAFF. CDR3 DNA sequence: TGTGCCAGCAGCGCCTCCGGGACAGGGGGCTTTGAAGCTTTCTTT.

CDR3 DNA: TGTGCCAGTAGTTGGCAGGGATACAATCAGCCCCAGCATTTT. Translating gives CASSWQGYNQPQHF. This rearrangement joins TRBV19 to TRBJ1-5; D perhaps matches TRBD1 (5 bases). Trimming pared 5 bases from V and 3 bases from J, leaving 11 bases between. This CDR3 is 14 amino acids long. Germline V gene data show CDR1 as LNHDA and CDR2 as SQIVND (reference sequence).

This clone was seen more than once but under ten times. The sample has other DNA sequences that encode this CDR3 too. The CDR3 protein is CASRIQGTEAFF. The DNA of the CDR3 is TGCGCCAGCAGAATACAGGGGACTGAAGCTTTCTTT. The chain is built from TRBV5-1 and TRBJ1-1; 7 nucleotides match TRBD1. From germline, CDR1 is SGHRS and CDR2 YFSETQ. Unmatched junction bases numbered 3, after V lost 5 bases and J lost 5 bases. The CDR3 runs to 12 residues.

The rearrangement links TRBV9 to TRBJ1-1; tentatively, D is TRBD1 (5 bases). The germline V and J ends were trimmed by 4 bases and 0 bases, with 16 bases remaining between them. The CDR3 runs 16 residues. The germline CDR1 and CDR2 sequences are SGDLS and YYNGEE. The CDR3 DNA follows: TGTGCCAGCAGCCCGGGAGGGACGGGAATGAACACTGAAGCTTTCTTT. Translating it yields CASSPGGTGMNTEAFF.

This rearrangement joins TRBV11-2 to TRBJ1-1; unclear D gene. This CDR3 is 11 amino acids long. V lost 5 bases and J 10 bases, leaving 11 bases between the germline ends. Germline V gene sequence: CDR1 SGHAT, CDR2 FQNNGV. The CDR3 sequence is CASSPIDRAFF. The CDR3 nucleotides read TGTGCCAGCAGCCCGATCGATAGAGCTTTCTTT. Full variable domain (outside the CDR3, taken from reference TRBV11-2 and TRBJ1-1): EAGVAQSPRYKIIEKRQSVAFWCNPISGHATLYWYQQILGQGPKLLIQFQNNGVVDDSQLPKDRFSAERLKGVDSTLKIQPAKLEDSAVYLCASSPIDRAFFGQGTRLTVV.

The V gene is TRBV27, the J gene TRBJ1-1; TRBD1 agrees at 8 bases. Per the germline V gene, CDR1 is MNHEY and CDR2 is SMNVEV (reference sequence). The V gene end was trimmed by 8 bases and the J gene end by 1 base; junction bases not matched to a gene: 6. CDR3 length equals 14 residues. The chain's CDR3 is CASSATGENTEAFF. DNA for the CDR3: TGTGCCAGCTCCGCGACAGGGGAGAACACTGAAGCTTTCTTT.

V gene TRBV6-5 combines with J gene TRBJ2-7; a possible D gene is TRBD1 (6 bases). Germline CDR1 reads MNHEY; CDR2 reads SVGAGI. Deletions cut 6 bases from V and 0 bases from J, with 15 bases between. The CDR3 is 15 amino acids. For the CDR3, the DNA is TGTGCCAGCAGGCGCGCAGGGGCGGGCTCCTACGAGCAGTACTTC. It specifies CASRRAGAGSYEQYF.

This rearrangement joins TRBV10-3 to TRBJ1-5; no firm D call. V lost 2 bases and J 4 bases, leaving 9 bases between the germline ends. This CDR3 is built from 14 residues. Germline assignment: CDR1 ENHRY and CDR2 SYGVKD. In DNA, the CDR3 is TGTGCCATCAGTGAGGCACTGTTGAATCAGCCCCAGCATTTT. It codes for CAISEALLNQPQHF.

J is TRBJ1-1 and V is TRBV7-9, with a possible D match to TRBD1 (6 bases). Trimming cost V 5 bases and J 7 bases, with 11 bases left between them. The CDR3 loop spans 12 amino acids. Germline V gene lookup returns CDR1 SEHNR and CDR2 FQNEAQ (reference sequence). The CDR3 DNA reads TGTGCCAGCAGCGCGGACAGCCTTGAAGCTTTCTTT. Translated: CASSADSLEAFF.

The CDR3 reads CASRTRGSTGELFF. The DNA for the CDR3 is TGTGCCAGCAGAACGAGAGGTAGCACCGGGGAGCTGTTTTTT. The chain joins TRBV28 to TRBJ2-2; D is unresolved. Trimming took 6 bases from V and 4 from J, leaving 12 bases between them. Germline assignment: CDR1 MDHEN and CDR2 SYDVKM. CDR3 length equals 14 residues.

The V and J genes are TRBV9 and TRBJ1-4; D perhaps matches TRBD1 (6 bases). This CDR3 is 13 amino acids long. Trimming left V 0 bases short and J 6 bases short, with 6 bases between. Per germline, CDR1 SGDLS and CDR2 YYNGEE. CDR3 loop: CASSVGTDEKLFF. In DNA, the CDR3 is TGTGCCAGCAGCGTAGGGACAGATGAAAAACTGTTTTTT.

The chain uses TRBV6-6 and TRBJ1-4; D is uncertain. V was pared by 5 bases and J by 6 bases, with 4 bases between. Germline V lookup: CDR1 MNHNY, CDR2 SVGAGI (reference sequence). CDR3 size: 11 residues. CDR3 DNA sequence: TGTGCCAGCAGTCCCGATGAAAAACTGTTTTTT. Translation: CASSPDEKLFF.

This rearrangement joins TRBV19 to TRBJ1-6; D perhaps matches TRBD1 (6 bases). Germline V gene data show CDR1 as LNHDA and CDR2 as SQIVND (reference sequence). The CDR3 is 14 residues long. The germline V and J ends were trimmed by 5 bases and 7 bases, with 12 bases remaining between them. The CDR3 spells CASSPQGPNSPLHF. In DNA form, the CDR3 reads TGTGCCAGTAGTCCCCAGGGGCCGAATTCACCCCTCCACTTT.

This clone was seen a handful of times. The rearrangement joins TRBV28 to TRBJ2-7; D may be TRBD1 (6 bases). The CDR3 sequence is 15 residues long. Germline-derived CDR1 and CDR2 are MDHEN and SYDVKM. With 3 bases removed from V and 0 bases from J, the gap between germline ends came to 12 bases. CDR3 protein: CASSLGTLVSYEQYF. DNA for the CDR3: TGTGCCAGCAGTTTGGGGACATTGGTCTCCTACGAGCAGTACTTC.

The rearrangement uses TRBV7-2 and TRBJ1-3; D remains ambiguous. V lost 2 bases to trimming and J lost 3 bases, with 11 bases between them. The length of the CDR3 is 15 residues. Germline V gives CDR1 SGHTA, CDR2 FQGNSA. CDR3 bases: TGTGCCAGCAGCTTAATCGGAGGTGTTGGAAACACCATATATTTT. Translation gives CASSLIGGVGNTIYF.

The V and J genes are TRBV7-9 and TRBJ2-5; the match to TRBD1 covers 11 bases. There are 14 residues in the CDR3. Germline V lookup: CDR1 SEHNR, CDR2 FQNEAQ (reference sequence). Trimming took 5 bases from V and 4 from J; bases not matched to a gene: 3. The CDR3 DNA follows: TGTGCCAGCAGCCCAGGACAGGGGGCAGAGACCCAGTACTTC. It specifies CASSPGQGAETQYF.

V and J are TRBV6-6 and TRBJ1-2; 9 bases are shared with TRBD1. CDR1 is MNHNY, CDR2 SVGAGI, per germline (reference sequence). J lost 0 bases, V lost 7 bases, and 6 bases had no gene match. The CDR3 is 15 residues long. The CDR3 loop is CASTKGQGANYGYTF. The CDR3 coding sequence is TGTGCCAGCACCAAGGGACAGGGAGCTAACTATGGCTACACCTTC.

V is TRBV30 and J is TRBJ2-1, with D perhaps TRBD1 (5 bases). V was trimmed by 2 bases and J by 4 bases, leaving 12 bases between them. The germline gives CDR1 GTSNPN, CDR2 SVGIG (reference sequence). There are 14 residues in the CDR3. As DNA, the CDR3 is TGTGCCTGGAGTAAGGGGTCAATTTACAATGAGCAGTTCTTC. Its protein product is CAWSKGSIYNEQFF. Together with reference TRBV30 and TRBJ2-1, the CDR3 gives the full variable domain: SQTIHQWPATLVQPVGSPLSLECTVEGTSNPNLYWYRQAAGRGLQLLFYSVGIGQISSEVPQNLSASRPQDRQFILSSKKLLLSDSGFYLCAWSKGSIYNEQFFGPGTRLTVL.

The chain employs TRBV28 and TRBJ1-1; no reliable D call. Trimming shortened V by 7 bases and J by 5 bases, and 14 bases separated the two germline ends. Germline V CDR1 and CDR2: MDHEN, SYDVKM. The CDR3 loop spans 13 amino acids. For the CDR3, the DNA is TGTGCCAGCAAAGAAGCGGGGTCGACTGAAGCTTTCTTT. This encodes CASKEAGSTEAFF.

The chain employs TRBV5-6 and TRBJ1-2, with TRBD1 matching 8 bases. V was pared by 5 bases and J by 0 bases, with 3 bases of the junction left unmatched. There are 14 residues in the CDR3. Germline lookup yields CDR1 SGHDT and CDR2 YYEEEE. CDR3 sequence: CASRGQGANYGYTF. DNA of the CDR3: TGTGCCAGCAGAGGACAGGGAGCTAACTATGGCTACACCTTC.

The chain carries TRBV7-3 and TRBJ2-3; 8 nucleotides match TRBD2. The CDR3 is 14 residues long. The V gene's germline CDR1 is SGHTA and CDR2 FQGTGA. With 4 bases clipped from V and 1 base from J, the junction kept 1 base outside the gene matches. The CDR3 loop is CASSSLAGTDTQYF. In DNA, the CDR3 is TGTGCCAGCAGCTCACTAGCGGGCACAGATACGCAGTATTTT.

The J gene is TRBJ1-1, the V gene TRBV6-1; the D gene is possibly TRBD1 (5 bases). Germline CDR1 reads MNHNS; CDR2 reads SASEGT. V was trimmed by 0 bases and J by 3 bases, leaving 20 bases between them. The CDR3 runs to 18 residues. CDR3 protein: CASSEARRSVREDTEAFF. The DNA for the CDR3 is TGTGCCAGCAGTGAAGCCCGCCGGTCGGTCAGGGAAGACACTGAAGCTTTCTTT.

The chain combines TRBV5-6 with TRBJ1-5; maybe TRBD1 (6 bases). The CDR3 is made up of 15 amino acids. The V gene's germline CDR1 is SGHDT and CDR2 YYEEEE. Between the trimmed V and J ends, which lost 1 base and 2 bases, there was a span of 10 bases. CDR3 amino acids: CASSLLAGGNQPQHF. The CDR3 DNA sequence: TGTGCCAGCAGCTTGCTCGCAGGGGGCAATCAGCCCCAGCATTTT. The full variable domain, in which reference TRBV5-6 and TRBJ1-5 provide the parts outside the CDR3, is DAGVTQSPTHLIKTRGQQVTLRCSPKSGHDTVSWYQQALGQGPQFIFQYYEEEERQRGNFPDRFSGHQFPNYSSELNVNALLLGDSALYLCASSLLAGGNQPQHFGDGTRLSIL.

The chain employs TRBV6-1 and TRBJ1-1; D is uncertain. V lost 6 bases to trimming and J lost 8 bases, with 10 bases between them. The CDR3 is made up of 11 amino acids. Germline V CDR1 and CDR2: MNHNS, SASEGT. CDR3 sequence: CASSIALEAFF. As DNA, the CDR3 is TGTGCCAGCAGCATAGCCCTGGAAGCTTTCTTT.

The V call is TRBV29-1, the J call TRBJ1-1, with a tentative D call TRBD1 (6 bases). Per germline, CDR1 SQVTM and CDR2 ANQGSEA. The CDR3 contains 15 residues. V lost 6 bases, J lost 0 bases, and 17 bases lay in between. The CDR3 DNA follows: TGCAGCGTCTTGGTACCGGGACATATGAACACTGAAGCTTTCTTT. Protein product: CSVLVPGHMNTEAFF.

The chain combines TRBV27 with TRBJ1-2, with 8 positions matching TRBD1. The CDR3 spans 14 residues. Germline trimming cut 8 bases from V and 2 bases from J; bases unmatched to any gene: 7. CDR1 and CDR2 from the germline V gene are MNHEY and SMNVEV (reference sequence). CDR3 coding DNA: TGTGCCAGCTGGGGGACAGGAGGGAACTATGGCTACACCTTC. Encoded protein: CASWGTGGNYGYTF.

The V and J genes are TRBV28 and TRBJ1-1; D is unclear. This CDR3 comprises 12 residues. Trimming took 6 bases from V and 6 from J, leaving 11 bases between them. Germline V gene data show CDR1 as MDHEN and CDR2 as SYDVKM. For the CDR3, the DNA is TGTGCCAGCAGACCCCCGGGTCCTGAAGCTTTCTTT. This gives the protein CASRPPGPEAFF.

V and J are TRBV5-1 and TRBJ1-2, with 11 bases aligning to TRBD1. Germline CDR1 SGHRS, CDR2 YFSETQ. Trimming cost V 4 bases and J 4 bases; bases outside gene matches: 15. This CDR3 region has 18 residues. The chain's CDR3 is CASSLEYGDRGLFYGYTF. The CDR3 nucleotides read TGCGCCAGCAGCCTTGAATACGGGGACAGGGGGTTATTCTATGGCTACACCTTC.

As to this clone: The conserved phenylalanine or tryptophan is not found at the CDR3 terminus, so this likely reflects a read error. This chain links TRBV6-1 with TRBJ2-2; no reliable D call. The V and J ends lost 2 bases and 8 bases respectively, with 9 bases between them. CDR1 and CDR2 (germline): MNHNS, SASEGT. This CDR3 has 13 residues. CDR3 loop: CASSEQDTGELFV. DNA for the CDR3: TGTGCCAGCAGTGAACAAGATACTGGGGAGCTGTTTGTT.

The chain employs TRBV7-2 and TRBJ2-1; D might be TRBD2 (6 bases). The V and J ends lost 3 bases and 6 bases respectively, with 18 bases between them. This CDR3 comprises 16 residues. Looked up from germline, CDR1 is SGHTA and CDR2 is FQGNSA. The CDR3 sequence: CASSFGTHAPGNEQFF. The CDR3 region has the DNA TGTGCCAGCAGCTTCGGGACTCACGCACCTGGCAATGAGCAGTTCTTC.